The entry that follows covers one T cell receptor (beta chain) sequence. This sample is drawn from a study of ipilimumab plus nivolumab after autologous stem cell transplantation. Between the trimmed V and J ends, which lost 0 bases and 1 base, there was a span of 2 bases. This CDR3 has 13 amino acids. Germline V lookup: CDR1 SGHRS, CDR2 YFSETQ. The assay was immunoSEQ multiplex PCR, and TCRdb's table has in-frame clones only and misses some. The data contain 77,000 or so clones, 65% to 85% of them seen just once; the ten biggest clones take up more than 2%. The chain links TRBV5-1 to TRBJ1-5; D ambiguous. The receptor comes from a male donor with diffuse large B-cell lymphoma. Specimen: PBMCs, collected in a trial of ipilimumab plus nivolumab as post-transplant consolidation. As DNA, the CDR3 is TGCGCCAGCAGCTTGGACAGCAATCAGCCCCAGCATTTT. Amino acids: CASSLDSNQPQHF. Together with reference TRBV5-1 and TRBJ1-5, the CDR3 gives the full variable domain: KAGVTQTPRYLIKTRGQQVTLSCSPISGHRSVSWYQQTPGQGLQFLFEYFSETQRNKGNFPGRFSGRQFSNSRSEMNVSTLELGDSALYLCASSLDSNQPQHFGDGTRLSIL.